The subject of this entry is one T cell receptor (beta chain). Method: immunoSEQ multiplex PCR; TCRdb's copy keeps in-frame clones and lacks some. Among tens of thousands of clones listed, about 95% were seen once. This sample is drawn from a study of T cells in tuberculosis. This CDR3 comprises 15 residues. Deletions cut 0 bases from V and 7 bases from J, with 13 bases between. Germline V CDR1 and CDR2: SGHKS, YYEKEE (reference sequence). The sequenced material came from PBMCs. This chain uses TRBV5-5 with TRBJ2-2; weak D call: TRBD1 (6 bases). The receptor was isolated from a donor aged 10 to 29 with latent tuberculosis or without tuberculosis infection. The CDR3: CASSLDQGRGGELFF. Here the CDR3 DNA reads TGTGCCAGCAGCTTGGATCAGGGGCGTGGCGGGGAGCTGTTTTTT.